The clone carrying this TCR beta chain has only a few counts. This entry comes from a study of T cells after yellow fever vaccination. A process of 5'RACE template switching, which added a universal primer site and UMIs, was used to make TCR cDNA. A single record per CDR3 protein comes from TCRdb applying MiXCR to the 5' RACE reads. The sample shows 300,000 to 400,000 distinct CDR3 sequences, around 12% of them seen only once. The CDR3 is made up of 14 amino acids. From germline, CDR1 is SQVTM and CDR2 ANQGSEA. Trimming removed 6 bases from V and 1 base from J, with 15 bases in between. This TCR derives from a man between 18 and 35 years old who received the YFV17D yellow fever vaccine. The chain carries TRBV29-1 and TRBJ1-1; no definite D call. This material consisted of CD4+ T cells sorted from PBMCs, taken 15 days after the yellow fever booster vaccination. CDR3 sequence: CSVRTAGPNTEAFF. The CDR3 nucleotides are TGCAGCGTCCGGACCGCGGGCCCGAACACTGAAGCTTTCTTT.